This entry concerns a single TCR beta chain. V lost 5 bases, J lost 7 bases, and 12 bases lay in between. The germline V gene encodes CDR1 SGHTA and CDR2 FQGNSA. The CDR3 covers 13 residues. Source study methods: Reference gene primer amplification gave estimated nucleated cell counts. Data came from immunoSEQ multiplex PCR; TCRdb stores just in-frame clones and leaves some out. Clonal size and the V and J genes are those of that table, whereas D and trimming came from the DNA. The sample holds about 52,000 clones, 70% to 85% seen once. The record originates from a study of blood T cell repertoires in COVID-19. Whole-study context: The United States, Italy and Spain were the sources of the acute and convalescent COVID-19 samples.

Enrolled during active infection, Seattle patients were then followed longitudinally. The sample consisted of peripheral blood. The V call is TRBV7-2, the J call TRBJ1-5; a weak D match, TRBD1 (6 bases). The TCR comes from a man of 80 years or more with COVID-19, enrolled during active disease. CDR3 amino acids: CASSPDRKQPQHF. Here the CDR3 DNA reads TGTGCCAGCAGCCCCGACAGGAAGCAGCCCCAGCATTTT.